This T cell receptor (beta chain) was documented in a study of blood T cell repertoires in COVID-19. On the study more broadly: The United States, Italy and Spain were the sources of the acute and convalescent COVID-19 samples. In each case, the material was cDNA or gDNA derived from T cells, B-cell-depleted T cells, or PBMCs.

Participants, about 18 to 89 years old, spanned 25 or so US areas. Only in-frame clones appear in the TCRdb table, and some are missing; sequencing was by immunoSEQ multiplex PCR. The sample has about 330,000 clones, roughly 88% seen once. CDR3 length: 16 amino acids. V lost 0 bases, J lost 6 bases, and 15 bases lay in between. From germline, CDR1 is SGHRS and CDR2 YFSETQ. Sequencing used PBMCs or T cells enriched from blood (not recorded which). The rearrangement uses TRBV5-1 and TRBJ1-4, with D maybe TRBD1 (5 bases). The sequence derives from a man in his thirties or forties who had recovered from COVID-19. The CDR3 loop is CASSLGQGLTHEKLFF. DNA for the CDR3: TGCGCCAGCAGCTTGGGCCAGGGACTCACACATGAAAAACTGTTTTTT.